One and the same sample provided the 3 T cell receptor beta chains below, sequenced in a study of blood T cells in healthy people across ages. Then a second PCR, running roughly 7 to 11 cycles, was carried out with a sample-barcoded 5' primer and a J-beta primer mix. Using its own MiXCR run on the 5' RACE reads, TCRdb lists one record per CDR3 protein. The data show 650,000 to 1,000,000 distinct CDR3 sequences, roughly 46% seen once. Sample: blood. The receptor set was obtained from a man older than 75 in good health.

This clonotype has ten or more counts. At one end, the junction sequence differs from germline, possibly due to a read error. The chain joins TRBV7-2 to TRBJ2-7; 7 nucleotides agree with TRBD1. The CDR3 has 14 amino acids. The germline gives CDR1 SGHTA, CDR2 FQGNSA. CDR3 bases: TGTGCCAGCAACTTACAGGGACAGCTCTACGAGCAGTACTTC. Translated, it gives CASNLQGQLYEQYF.

The chain recombines TRBV7-9 with TRBJ2-5, with D perhaps TRBD2 (5 bases). The last part of the DNA fits TRBJ2-7 better; the J call may be wrong. This CDR3 is built from 12 residues. Per germline, CDR1 SEHNR and CDR2 FQNEAQ (reference sequence). This CDR3 reads CASSLPGSEQYF. CDR3 bases: TGTGCCAGCAGCTTACCGGGGTCCGAGCAGTACTTC.

The gene calls are TRBV7-9 and TRBJ2-1, with D unresolved. The CDR3 sequence is 16 residues long. Germline assignment: CDR1 SEHNR and CDR2 FQNEAQ (reference sequence). Trimming took off 4 bases at V and 4 bases at J, with 17 bases between the two ends. In nucleotides, the CDR3 is TGTGCCAGCAGCTCACGGTCTTTCCCCCAGTACAATGAGCAGTTCTTC. Its translation: CASSSRSFPQYNEQFF.